A single sample gave rise to the 8 T cell receptor beta chains below, sequenced in a study of CD8+ T cells in alopecia areata. Extraction of RNA preceded its reverse transcription into cDNA, which served as the sequencing template. TCRdb's table, derived via immunoSEQ multiplex PCR, lists solely in-frame clones and lacks some. The data show 110,000 to 150,000 clones, around 83% seen once. Treatment indicated: oral pan-JAK inhibitor, 5-10 mg twice daily. The sample was CD8+ T cells sorted from blood, taken at week 4, from a patient treated with tofacitinib. The receptors stem from a human donor with alopecia areata.

As to this clone: Other DNA sequences in the sample encode the same CDR3. The chain carries TRBV9 and TRBJ2-5; no clear D gene. The CDR3 covers 10 residues. Germline V gene lookup returns CDR1 SGDLS and CDR2 YYNGEE. V shed 3 bases and J shed 5 bases, with 2 bases lying between them. The CDR3 loop reads CASSGETQYF. The CDR3 region has the DNA TGTGCCAGCAGCGGGGAGACCCAGTACTTC.

The chain joins TRBV9 to TRBJ2-7, with TRBD1 as a possible D gene (6 bases). This CDR3 has 14 residues. Germline CDR1 SGDLS, CDR2 YYNGEE. Trimming shortened V by 0 bases and J by 5 bases, and 12 bases separated the two germline ends. The CDR3 reads CASSVDGTIDEQYF. The CDR3 DNA reads TGTGCCAGCAGCGTAGATGGGACAATCGACGAGCAGTACTTC.

The gene calls are TRBV29-1 and TRBJ2-2, with D maybe TRBD2 (5 bases). This CDR3 comprises 14 residues. Germline V CDR1 and CDR2: SQVTM, ANQGSEA. V was trimmed by 6 bases and J by 5 bases, leaving 16 bases between them. CDR3: CSVDVGVGTGELFF. The CDR3 bases are TGCAGCGTGGACGTGGGAGTTGGGACCGGGGAGCTGTTTTTT.

The V and J genes are TRBV30 and TRBJ2-7; TRBD1 agrees at 10 bases. V dropped 4 bases and J dropped 3; count of bases not matched to a gene: 6. Germline assignment: CDR1 GTSNPN and CDR2 SVGIG (reference sequence). This CDR3 spans 14 amino acids. The DNA for the CDR3 is TGTGCCTGGACAACCGGGACAGGGGACTACGAGCAGTACTTC. This translates into CAWTTGTGDYEQYF.

The rearrangement joins TRBV29-1 to TRBJ2-1, with 9 bases lining up with TRBD1. Looked up from germline, CDR1 is SQVTM and CDR2 is ANQGSEA. J lost 3 bases, V lost 0 bases, and 3 bases had no gene match. The CDR3 spans 15 residues. The CDR3 spells CSVEDRTGVYNEQFF. The CDR3 nucleotides are TGCAGCGTTGAAGATAGGACAGGGGTCTACAATGAGCAGTTCTTC.

The V and J genes are TRBV13 and TRBJ2-2, with D hard to call. V lost 1 base to trimming and J lost 0 bases, with 3 bases between them. Germline CDR1 PRHDT, CDR2 FYEKMQ (reference sequence). CDR3 length: 14 residues. In DNA, the CDR3 is TGTGCCAGCAGCTTAGATCCGAACACCGGGGAGCTGTTTTTT. Translation gives CASSLDPNTGELFF.

The chain has TRBV5-1 and TRBJ2-7; unclear D gene. This CDR3 region has 13 residues. Germline CDR1 is SGHRS and CDR2 is YFSETQ. The ends were cut back, 2 bases at V and 2 bases at J, with 8 bases in the middle. As DNA, the CDR3 is TGCGCCAGCAGCTTTGGGGAAACCTACGAGCAGTACTTC. Translated, it gives CASSFGETYEQYF.

A few counts support this clone. This chain uses TRBV2 with TRBJ2-7; TRBD2 matches 14 bases. The CDR3 has 15 amino acids. Germline CDR1 is SNHLY and CDR2 is FYNNEI. V shed 10 bases and J 4 bases; nucleotides not matched to a gene: 9. CDR3 residues: CATTQTSGRGYEQYF. The DNA of the CDR3 is TGTGCCACTACCCAGACTAGCGGGAGGGGGTACGAGCAGTACTTC. Variable domain in full (rest from reference TRBV2 and TRBJ2-7): EPEVTQTPSHQVTQMGQEVILRCVPISNHLYFYWYRQILGQKVEFLVSFYNNEISEKSEIFDDQFSVERPDGSNFTLKIRSTKLEDSAMYFCATTQTSGRGYEQYFGPGTRLTVT.